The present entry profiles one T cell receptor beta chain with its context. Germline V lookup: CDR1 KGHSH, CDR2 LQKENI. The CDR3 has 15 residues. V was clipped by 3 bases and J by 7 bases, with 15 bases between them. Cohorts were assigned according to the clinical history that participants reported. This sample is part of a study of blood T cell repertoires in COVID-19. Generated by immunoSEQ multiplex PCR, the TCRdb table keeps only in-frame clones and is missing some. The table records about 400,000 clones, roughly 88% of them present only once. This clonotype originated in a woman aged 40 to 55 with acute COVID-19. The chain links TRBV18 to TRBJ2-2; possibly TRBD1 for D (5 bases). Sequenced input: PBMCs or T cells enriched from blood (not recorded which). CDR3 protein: CASSPSRELIGELFF. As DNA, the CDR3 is TGTGCCAGCTCACCTTCCAGGGAACTCATCGGGGAGCTGTTTTTT.